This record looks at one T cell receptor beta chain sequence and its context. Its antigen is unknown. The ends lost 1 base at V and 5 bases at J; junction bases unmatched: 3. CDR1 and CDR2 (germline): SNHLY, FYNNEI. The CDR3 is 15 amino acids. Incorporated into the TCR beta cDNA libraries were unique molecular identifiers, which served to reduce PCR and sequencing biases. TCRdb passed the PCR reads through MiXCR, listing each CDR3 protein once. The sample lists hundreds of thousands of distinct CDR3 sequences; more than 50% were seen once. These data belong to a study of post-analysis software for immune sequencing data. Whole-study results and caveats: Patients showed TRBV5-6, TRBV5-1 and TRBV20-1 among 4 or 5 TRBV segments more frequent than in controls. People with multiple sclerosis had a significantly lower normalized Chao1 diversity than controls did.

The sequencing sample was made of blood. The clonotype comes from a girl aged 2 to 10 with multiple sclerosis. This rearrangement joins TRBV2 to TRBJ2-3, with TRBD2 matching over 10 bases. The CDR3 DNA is TGTGCCAGCAGTGAAGTACTAGCGGGGAGAGATACGCAGTATTTT. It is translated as CASSEVLAGRDTQYF.